The 29 T cell receptor beta chains in this list originate from one sample, sequenced in a study of blood T cell repertoires in COVID-19. Using immunoSEQ multiplex PCR, the repertoire was profiled, and TCRdb retains in-frame clones only, with some absent. The sample holds 300,000 to 350,000 clones, about 90% seen once. The source material was peripheral blood. Receptors originate from a woman between 50 and 59 years old with COVID-19, enrolled during active disease.

The chain couples TRBV19 to TRBJ1-5; 8 bases fit TRBD1. Germline trimming cut 5 bases from V and 6 bases from J; bases unmatched to any gene: 9. Germline CDR1 and CDR2: LNHDA and SQIVND (reference sequence). This CDR3 is built from 15 residues. For the CDR3, the DNA is TGTGCCAGTAGTGCCTCCGCAGGGGGCACTCAGCCCCAGCATTTT. Amino acid sequence: CASSASAGGTQPQHF.

The J gene is TRBJ1-1, the V gene TRBV5-1; no clear D gene. V was shortened by 1 base and J by 0 bases, with 10 bases between the two germline ends. The CDR3 is 15 amino acids. Looked up from germline, CDR1 is SGHRS and CDR2 is YFSETQ. CDR3 residues: CASSLYLQMNTEAFF. The CDR3 nucleotides read TGCGCCAGCAGCTTGTATCTGCAGATGAACACTGAAGCTTTCTTT. The full variable domain, completed using reference TRBV5-1 and TRBJ1-1, is KAGVTQTPRYLIKTRGQQVTLSCSPISGHRSVSWYQQTPGQGLQFLFEYFSETQRNKGNFPGRFSGRQFSNSRSEMNVSTLELGDSALYLCASSLYLQMNTEAFFGQGTRLTVV.

The gene calls are TRBV6-5 and TRBJ1-5, with D unclear. V dropped 2 bases and J dropped 5 bases, with 7 bases sitting between them. Per the germline V gene, CDR1 is MNHEY and CDR2 is SVGAGI. CDR3 length: 13 residues. CDR3: CASSYMVDQPQHF. CDR3 coding DNA: TGTGCCAGCAGTTACATGGTAGATCAGCCCCAGCATTTT.

The sample holds one count of this clone. V usage is TRBV18 and J usage is TRBJ2-5; D not resolved. V was trimmed by 0 bases and J by 1 base, leaving 6 bases between them. Per germline, CDR1 KGHSH and CDR2 LQKENI. The CDR3 runs to 14 residues. CDR3 protein: CASSPPSIQETQYF. CDR3 nucleotide sequence: TGTGCCAGCTCACCACCGTCCATCCAAGAGACCCAGTACTTC.

The V call is TRBV5-1, the J call TRBJ2-2; D is unclear. CDR3 length: 15 amino acids. Germline V gene lookup returns CDR1 SGHRS and CDR2 YFSETQ. Trimming removed 4 bases from V and 3 bases from J, with 13 bases in between. CDR3 bases: TGCGCCAGCAGCCCGCGTATTGCCGACACCGGGGAGCTGTTTTTT. It specifies CASSPRIADTGELFF.

This sequence joins TRBV4-1 and TRBJ2-5, with D uncertain. Trimming left V 8 bases short and J 1 base short, with 11 bases between. The CDR3 extends over 13 amino acids. The germline CDR1 and CDR2 sequences are MGHRA and YSYEKL. CDR3 in amino acids: CASLRQAQETQYF. As DNA, the CDR3 is TGCGCCAGCTTGCGACAAGCCCAAGAGACCCAGTACTTC.

The chain combines TRBV29-1 with TRBJ2-7; 13 nucleotides agree with TRBD2. CDR3 length: 18 amino acids. Germline CDR1 SQVTM, CDR2 ANQGSEA. J gave up 7 bases and V 1 base, and 16 bases lay outside the gene matches. CDR3 DNA: TGCAGCGTTGAAGTTTGGACTAGCGGGAGAGGCGCCTTGGGGGAGCAGTACTTC. Amino acid sequence: CSVEVWTSGRGALGEQYF.

V is TRBV3-1 (or the pseudogene TRBV3-2) and J is TRBJ2-2, with a possible D match to TRBD2 (5 bases). This CDR3 comprises 19 residues. Germline CDR1 LGHDT, CDR2 YNNKEL (reference sequence). The V end lost 0 bases, the J end lost 0 bases, and 17 bases lay between the germline ends. The CDR3 is CASSQDLDGIPANTGELFF. CDR3 sequence (DNA): TGTGCCAGCAGCCAAGATCTCGACGGGATTCCCGCGAACACCGGGGAGCTGTTTTTT.

This clone turned up a few times. J is TRBJ1-3 and V is TRBV5-1; no firm D call. Trimming shortened V by 1 base and J by 8 bases, and 13 bases separated the two germline ends. CDR3 size: 14 residues. Germline CDR1 and CDR2: SGHRS and YFSETQ. Here the CDR3 reads CASSLLEGRDTIYF. The CDR3 DNA reads as TGCGCCAGCAGCTTGTTGGAGGGTAGAGACACCATATATTTT.

The chain uses TRBV5-1 and TRBJ2-5; 15 nucleotides match TRBD2. The CDR3 runs to 18 residues. Losses at the gene ends were 0 bases for V and 5 bases for J; bases not matched to a gene: 8. Per germline, CDR1 SGHRS and CDR2 YFSETQ. CDR3 residues: CASSLDGTSGRKGETQYF. The CDR3 nucleotides are TGCGCCAGCAGCTTGGATGGGACTAGCGGGAGGAAGGGGGAGACCCAGTACTTC.

The genes are TRBV30 and TRBJ1-2, with 8 positions matching TRBD1. V shed 4 bases and J 2 bases; nucleotides not matched to a gene: 12. The CDR3 covers 16 residues. Germline CDR1 and CDR2: GTSNPN and SVGIG (reference sequence). The CDR3 nucleotides are TGTGCCTGGACTCGGACAGGGAGGCCAACAAACTATGGCTACACCTTC. Its translation is CAWTRTGRPTNYGYTF.

V gene TRBV11-1 combines with J gene TRBJ2-7; the D is unclear. V was clipped by 5 bases and J by 5 bases, with 16 bases between them. The CDR3 has 14 residues. Germline-derived CDR1 and CDR2 are SGHAT and FQDESV (reference sequence). In nucleotides, the CDR3 is TGTGCCAGCAGCGCGTCCGGGTCCCTCGACGAGCAGTACTTC. Residues: CASSASGSLDEQYF.

V is TRBV25-1 and J is TRBJ1-2, with 9 bases identical to TRBD1. The germline V gene has CDR1 MGHDK and CDR2 SYGVNS. This CDR3 has 15 residues. Germline trimming cut 5 bases from V and 8 bases from J; bases unmatched to any gene: 12. CDR3: CASSRGQGSRGGYTF. For the CDR3, the DNA is TGTGCCAGCAGTCGCGGACAGGGGTCCAGGGGAGGCTACACCTTC.

V gene TRBV5-6 combines with J gene TRBJ2-7; D is possibly TRBD1 (6 bases). The germline V gene has CDR1 SGHDT and CDR2 YYEEEE. The CDR3 is 12 residues long. Trimming pared 2 bases from V and 5 bases from J, leaving 8 bases between. CDR3 nucleotide sequence: TGTGCCAGCAGCTTCAACAGGGACGAGCAGTACTTC. Amino acid sequence: CASSFNRDEQYF.

V is TRBV29-1 and J is TRBJ1-2; D is possibly TRBD1 (6 bases). V lost 7 bases and J 6 bases, leaving 15 bases between the germline ends. The CDR3 extends over 12 amino acids. Germline V gives CDR1 SQVTM, CDR2 ANQGSEA. This CDR3 is CSGLRGENGYTF. The CDR3 DNA follows: TGCAGCGGGCTCAGGGGAGAGAATGGCTACACCTTC.

This chain links TRBV7-2 with TRBJ2-7, with 13 bases lining up with TRBD2. The V gene's germline CDR1 is SGHTA and CDR2 FQGNSA. CDR3 length: 17 residues. J was trimmed by 1 base and V by 3 bases; bases with no gene match: 6. DNA of the CDR3: TGTGCCAGCAGCTTCTCTTGGACTAGCGGGGGTTCCTACGAGCAGTACTTC. It codes for CASSFSWTSGGSYEQYF.

V gene TRBV29-1 combines with J gene TRBJ2-1; D might be TRBD2 (5 bases). The CDR3 contains 14 residues. Deletions cut 6 bases from V and 0 bases from J, with 12 bases between. Looked up from germline, CDR1 is SQVTM and CDR2 is ANQGSEA. CDR3 nucleotide sequence: TGCAGCGTCCGTCGAGGGCACTCCTACAATGAGCAGTTCTTC. This gives the protein CSVRRGHSYNEQFF.

This clone was seen just once. V usage is TRBV5-1 and J usage is TRBJ1-1, with 8 bases identical to TRBD1. The CDR3 runs to 16 residues. With V trimmed by 0 bases and J by 4 bases, 8 bases remained unmatched. The germline gives CDR1 SGHRS, CDR2 YFSETQ. The CDR3 here is CASSLELQGGGTEAFF. As DNA, the CDR3 is TGCGCCAGCAGCTTGGAGTTACAGGGGGGCGGCACTGAAGCTTTCTTT.

The chain is built from TRBV10-1 and TRBJ2-2; the match to TRBD2 covers 15 bases. Germline CDR1 WNHNN, CDR2 SYGVQD (reference sequence). This CDR3 has 17 amino acids. J was trimmed by 4 bases and V by 7 bases; bases with no gene match: 7. CDR3 amino acids: CASTSAGLAGGTGELFF. The CDR3 DNA reads as TGCGCCAGCACCTCCGCGGGACTAGCGGGAGGCACCGGGGAGCTGTTTTTT.

The gene calls are TRBV3-1 (or the pseudogene TRBV3-2) and TRBJ2-5; D gene uncertain. The V gene's germline CDR1 is LGHDT and CDR2 YNNKEL (reference sequence). The CDR3 has 13 amino acids. With 6 bases removed from V and 5 bases from J, the gap between germline ends came to 13 bases. In nucleotides, the CDR3 is TGTGCCAGCAGACGTGGGCTACCCGAGACCCAGTACTTC. Its translation: CASRRGLPETQYF.

The chain links TRBV5-1 to TRBJ2-7, with 7 bases lining up with TRBD1. Germline loops: CDR1 SGHRS, CDR2 YFSETQ. The ends lost 0 bases at V and 4 bases at J; junction bases unmatched: 4. This CDR3 comprises 14 residues. CDR3 amino acids: CASSLAPQGYEQYF. In DNA, the CDR3 is TGCGCCAGCAGCTTGGCCCCACAGGGGTACGAGCAGTACTTC.

This clone has a handful of counts. The chain joins TRBV15 to TRBJ1-6, with D maybe TRBD1 (6 bases). The CDR3 totals 15 residues. Germline V gene sequence: CDR1 LNHNV, CDR2 YYDKDF (reference sequence). The V and J ends lost 0 bases and 10 bases respectively, with 13 bases between them. The CDR3, as DNA: TGTGCCACCAGCAGAGAGACAGGAGTCCGATCACCCCTCCACTTT. Amino acid sequence: CATSRETGVRSPLHF.

The chain couples TRBV29-1 to TRBJ1-5; 7 bases line up with TRBD1. Per germline, CDR1 SQVTM and CDR2 ANQGSEA. The CDR3 totals 14 residues. The junction had 6 bases not matched to a gene; V was cut back by 4 bases and J by 3 bases. CDR3 DNA: TGCAGCGTTGCACCGGGACAGACCAATCAGCCCCAGCATTTT. This sequence encodes CSVAPGQTNQPQHF.

This rearrangement joins TRBV29-1 to TRBJ1-1; a weak D match, TRBD1 (5 bases). V was cut by 3 bases and J by 3 bases, with 14 bases left in between. The CDR3 spans 14 residues. Germline CDR1 and CDR2: SQVTM and ANQGSEA. CDR3 sequence reads: CSVEGQDSDTEAFF. The DNA for the CDR3 is TGCAGCGTTGAGGGGCAAGACTCAGACACTGAAGCTTTCTTT.

The J gene is TRBJ2-7, the V gene TRBV9; 9 nucleotides match TRBD2. The CDR3 is made up of 13 amino acids. Unmatched junction bases numbered 3, after V lost 8 bases and J lost 0 bases. Germline CDR1 reads SGDLS; CDR2 reads YYNGEE. The CDR3 loop reads CASNSGSSYEQYF. The CDR3 DNA is TGTGCCAGTAATAGCGGGAGCTCCTACGAGCAGTACTTC.

For this clone: This sample also contains other DNA sequences that code for the same CDR3. This rearrangement joins TRBV6-5 to TRBJ2-1; 8 bases line up with TRBD2. V shed 0 bases and J 3 bases; nucleotides not matched to a gene: 1. The CDR3 spans 15 residues. The V gene's germline CDR1 is MNHEY and CDR2 SVGAGI. The CDR3 nucleotides read TGTGCCAGCAGTTACTCTGGGACTAGCTACAATGAGCAGTTCTTC. Translated, it gives CASSYSGTSYNEQFF.

As for this clone: The limits of the CDR3 on the DNA are not certain, so only TCRdb's listed CDR3 is given. The chain is built from TRBV21-1 and TRBJ2-7; the table's D call of TRBD1 was not tested on the DNA. TRBV21-1 is marked as a pseudogene. The CDR3 totals 15 residues, both ends included. The CDR3 is CASGPWGTGSYEQYF.

The chain links TRBV4-2 to TRBJ2-7, with TRBD2 matching 11 bases. The CDR3 contains 16 residues. Germline V lookup: CDR1 LGHNA, CDR2 YNFKEQ. J lost 7 bases, V lost 2 bases, and 10 bases had no gene match. The CDR3, as DNA: TGTGCCAGCAGCCAACCACTAGCGGGAGAGGCGGGTGAGCAGTACTTC. Translating it yields CASSQPLAGEAGEQYF.

This clone was seen more than once but under ten times. The chain has TRBV24-1 and TRBJ2-2, with 9 nucleotides matching TRBD1. V gave up 3 bases and J gave up 1 base; unmatched junction bases: 5. CDR1 KGHDR and CDR2 SFDVKD come from the germline V gene. CDR3 size: 17 residues. CDR3 protein: CATSDPMTGGNTGELFF. The CDR3 region has the DNA TGTGCCACCAGTGATCCTATGACAGGGGGGAACACCGGGGAGCTGTTTTTT.